These T cell receptor beta chains were read from a single sample in a study of post-analysis software for immune sequencing data. TCRdb reprocessed the PCR reads with MiXCR, giving one entry per CDR3 protein. The sample has 500,000 to 600,000 distinct CDR3 sequences; around 40% are singletons. Source material: blood. The origin of the receptors is a girl aged 10 to 17 with multiple sclerosis. The CDR3 runs from the conserved cysteine through the conserved F or W. The D gene is left open where the match is weak. A clone size is listed for some rows: how often the clone was seen (once, few, many), or a class if it is expanded.

v_call	j_call	d_call	clone_size	cdr3_length	cdr3_aa	cdr3_nt
TRBV12-3/TRBV12-4	TRBJ2-5	NA	NA	16	CASSPAHRDPRETQYF	TGTGCCAGCAGTCCAGCTCACAGGGACCCAAGGGAGACCCAGTACTTC
TRBV12-3/TRBV12-4	TRBJ2-3	TRBD2	NA	17	CASSTSREGSAWDTQYF	TGTGCCAGCAGCACCTCGCGGGAGGGCTCCGCCTGGGATACGCAGTATTTT
TRBV10-3	TRBJ2-7	NA	few	11	CAINSYYEQYF	TGTGCCATCAATTCCTACTACGAGCAGTACTTC
TRBV27	TRBJ2-7	NA	NA	16	CASSLSMRAGTCEQYF	TGTGCCAGCAGTTTGTCGATGAGGGCAGGAACCTGCGAGCAGTACTTC
TRBV4-1	TRBJ2-7	TRBD2	once	17	CASSQDPASGSSYEQYF	TGCGCCAGCAGCCAAGATCCCGCTAGCGGGAGCTCCTACGAGCAGTACTTC
TRBV6-2/TRBV6-3	TRBJ2-4	TRBD1	few	14	CASRPSGTGNIQYF	TGTGCCAGCAGACCCTCCGGGACAGGGAACATTCAGTACTTC
TRBV20-1	TRBJ2-1	NA	NA	15	CSARNSGEVPGELFF	TGCAGTGCTAGAAACTCAGGGGAAGTTCCCGGGGAGCTGTTCTTC
TRBV20-1	TRBJ2-5	NA	NA	13	CSASRPSGETQYF	TGCAGTGCTAGTAGGCCGAGCGGGGAGACCCAGTACTTC
TRBV7-2	TRBJ2-3	NA	few	14	CASSSPVETDTQYF	TGTGCCAGCAGCTCTCCAGTGGAGACAGATACGCAGTATTTT
TRBV4-1	TRBJ2-1	NA	few	18	CASSQAEVAGLAYSEQFF	TGCGCCAGCAGCCAGGCCGAGGTGGCGGGACTGGCGTACAGTGAGCAGTTCTTC
TRBV5-1	TRBJ2-7	NA	once	14	CASTSTDRLYEQYF	TGCGCCAGCACCTCGACCGACAGACTCTACGAGCAGTACTTC
TRBV10-3	TRBJ2-5	TRBD1	few	14	CAIRGQGVQETQYF	TGTGCCATCAGAGGACAGGGTGTACAAGAGACCCAGTACTTC
TRBV12-3/TRBV12-4	TRBJ2-1	TRBD2	few	14	CASRAGVKYNEQFF	TGTGCCAGCAGAGCGGGAGTGAAATACAATGAGCAGTTCTTC
TRBV7-6	TRBJ2-7	TRBD1	few	15	CASSPTYRGPYEQYF	TGTGCCAGCAGCCCCACGTACAGGGGCCCCTACGAGCAGTACTTC
TRBV12-3/TRBV12-4	TRBJ2-7	NA	few	14	CASSRRRGTLEQYF	TGTGCCAGCAGTCGCCGACGTGGGACTCTCGAGCAGTACTTC
TRBV12-3/TRBV12-4	TRBJ2-3	TRBD2	NA	17	CASSSPASGGGTDTQYF	TGTGCCAGCAGTTCACCCGCTAGCGGGGGGGGCACAGATACGCAGTATTTT
TRBV20-1	TRBJ2-7	NA	NA	14	CSARGLGRDYEQYF	TGCAGTGCTAGAGGGTTGGGCAGGGACTACGAGCAGTACTTC
TRBV10-3	TRBJ2-7	NA	NA	14	CAISGGAEAYEQYF	TGTGCCATCAGTGGGGGGGCTGAAGCCTACGAGCAGTACTTC
TRBV20-1	TRBJ2-3	NA	NA	13	CSAPGRRFDTQYF	TGCAGTGCTCCCGGACGGAGGTTCGATACGCAGTATTTT
TRBV7-3	TRBJ2-7	TRBD1	few	14	CASSLWGQGNEQYF	TGTGCCAGCAGCCTATGGGGACAGGGGAACGAGCAGTACTTC
TRBV30	TRBJ2-5	TRBD2	few	15	CAWSVLAGGKETQYF	TGTGCCTGGAGTGTTCTAGCGGGGGGCAAGGAGACCCAGTACTTC
TRBV12-3/TRBV12-4	TRBJ1-4	NA	NA	13	CASSLGQTEKLFF	TGTGCCAGCAGTTTGGGGCAGACGGAAAAACTGTTTTTT
TRBV12-3/TRBV12-4	TRBJ1-1	NA	NA	11	CASSSESEAFF	TGTGCCAGCAGTTCGGAGTCTGAAGCTTTCTTT
TRBV5-1	TRBJ2-6	TRBD1	NA	13	CASQGAGANVLTF	TGCGCCAGCCAGGGGGCTGGGGCCAACGTCCTGACTTTC
TRBV11-2	TRBJ2-3	TRBD1	NA	17	CASSLTGAQGGTDTQYF	TGTGCCAGCAGCCTAACAGGGGCCCAAGGGGGCACAGATACGCAGTATTTT
TRBV10-3	TRBJ2-7	TRBD2	many	17	CAISDFSSGRKKYEQYF	TGTGCCATCAGTGACTTCTCTAGCGGGAGAAAGAAATACGAGCAGTACTTC
TRBV2	TRBJ2-1	NA	NA	13	CASSEAALQRQFF	TGTGCCAGCAGTGAAGCCGCCCTTCAGAGGCAGTTCTTC
TRBV7-8	TRBJ2-1	NA	NA	14	CASSRSRVYNEQFF	TGTGCCAGCAGCCGCAGCAGGGTGTACAATGAGCAGTTCTTC
TRBV29-1	TRBJ2-7	NA	few	15	CSVGDKFPSSYEQYF	TGCAGCGTTGGCGACAAGTTCCCCAGCTCCTACGAGCAGTACTTC
TRBV5-1	TRBJ2-5	NA	NA	14	CASSFSSVEETQYF	TGCGCCAGCAGCTTCTCTAGCGTCGAAGAGACCCAGTACTTC
TRBV10-3	TRBJ2-7	NA	NA	16	CAISEPEGPRGGEQYF	TGTGCCATCAGTGAGCCCGAAGGGCCCCGAGGAGGCGAGCAGTACTTC
TRBV12-3/TRBV12-4	TRBJ2-5	NA	once	15	CASSLHQSARGEQYF	TGTGCCAGCAGCCTCCATCAGAGTGCCAGGGGGGAGCAGTACTTC
TRBV20-1	TRBJ2-1	NA	NA	13	CSAHRHRDNEQFF	TGCAGTGCTCACCGTCATAGGGACAATGAGCAGTTCTTC
TRBV5-6	TRBJ2-1	NA	NA	12	CASSRRPNEQFF	TGTGCCAGCAGCCGAAGGCCCAATGAGCAGTTCTTC
TRBV12-3/TRBV12-4	TRBJ2-1	NA	few	14	CASRRETPYNEQFF	TGTGCCAGCAGAAGGGAGACCCCTTACAATGAGCAGTTCTTC
TRBV29-1	TRBJ2-6	NA	NA	16	CSVVAGAGSGANVLTF	TGCAGCGTTGTCGCCGGGGCCGGCTCTGGGGCCAACGTCCTGACTTTC
TRBV6-5	TRBJ1-1	NA	NA	13	CASIWRWPDEAFF	TGTGCCAGCATATGGAGGTGGCCGGATGAAGCTTTCTTT
TRBV20-1	TRBJ1-4	TRBD1	NA	12	CSVKGAREKLFF	TGCAGTGTGAAGGGGGCGCGTGAAAAACTGTTTTTT
TRBV20-1	TRBJ2-3	NA	NA	12	CSARANTDTQYF	TGCAGTGCTAGAGCAAACACAGATACGCAGTATTTT
TRBV7-2	TRBJ2-7	NA	NA	14	CASSLGGTYYEQYF	TGTGCCAGCAGCTTAGGAGGGACATACTACGAGCAGTACTTC
TRBV30	TRBJ1-1	NA	NA	15	CARARPDLLDTEAFF	TGTGCCCGGGCCAGGCCCGACCTGTTGGACACTGAAGCTTTCTTT
TRBV5-1	TRBJ2-7	TRBD1	NA	15	CASSLGGTGIDEQYF	TGCGCCAGCAGCTTAGGTGGGACAGGGATAGACGAGCAGTACTTC
TRBV7-9	TRBJ1-2	NA	few	16	CASSLSGRSFNYGYTF	TGTGCCAGCAGCTTATCAGGCAGGAGCTTCAACTATGGCTACACCTTC
TRBV25-1	TRBJ1-5	TRBD1	NA	13	CASRGQGLQPQHF	TGTGCCAGCAGGGGACAGGGGCTTCAGCCCCAGCATTTT
TRBV7-7	TRBJ2-1	TRBD1	NA	16	CASSTGQGSGWDEQFF	TGTGCCAGCAGCACTGGACAGGGATCGGGGTGGGATGAGCAGTTCTTC
TRBV9	TRBJ1-4	NA	NA	15	CASSVGVGTNEKLFF	TGTGCCAGCAGCGTAGGTGTAGGAACTAATGAAAAACTGTTTTTT
TRBV29-1	TRBJ1-2	NA	few	15	CSVAPGLGSIRSYTF	TGCAGCGTTGCCCCGGGTTTGGGCTCGATTCGAAGCTACACCTTC